This TCR beta chain comes out of a study of T cell responses to AZD1222 COVID-19 vaccine (dated by TCRdb to the early 2020s). Turning to the overall study: AZD1222 recipients given second doses at about 4 weeks or at about 12 weeks were pooled, since spike-specific TCR depth and breadth were not found to differ between the two schedules. A total of more than 230 trial participants underwent TCR sequencing, of whom about 200 had received two doses of AZD1222 and approximately 26 had received two doses of the MenACWY control vaccine. Trial participants were enrolled into age subgroups of 18-55, 56-69 and 70-plus years, which contained roughly 140, 27 and 60 TCR-sequenced participants, respectively. Results and caveats for the whole study, not just this receptor: Vaccine-associated CD4 TCRs spanned the whole spike protein, with dominant responses in regions 160-218 and 743-854. Most participants were white British and females outnumbered males, and the authors suggested that clonal diversity may have been underestimated. In the small 56-69-year group, the increase in depth fell short of significance, most likely because of low power. After two AZD1222 doses, spike-specific TCR breadth and depth were significantly higher than at day 0 and than in MenACWY recipients. No day 14 peak-response samples were available, so repertoires were characterized only after the peak T cell response. Conclusions about previously exposed vaccinees are limited because only a handful of AZD1222 recipients were SARS-CoV-2 seropositive at baseline. Nearly half of unique spike-specific TCRs reportedly recognized epitopes outside regions mutated in the B.1.351 and B.1.1.7 variants.

Turning to this clone: What antigen it recognizes has not been identified. No clone much larger than this one lies a single base away; base qualities are absent.

Reading the label with the study, this specimen's time point is: baseline before first vaccination. Vaccinee samples were obtained from the UK trials COV001 and COV002, which included a single-blind randomized controlled phase 2/3 trial of AZD1222 (ChAdOx1 nCoV-19) in healthy adults. For TCRbeta chain sequencing, PBMC samples were collected from trial participants at day 0 and at day 28 after the second dose. The cysteine opens and the phenylalanine closes a CDR3 of 16 amino acids. CDR3 DNA is the only sequence kept; it has 48 bases, read in frame from the first base. CDR1 and CDR2, looked up from the germline V gene (reference sequence), are SGHNT and YYREEE. The junction carries 18 bases between V and J, which are trimmed by 0 bases and 8 bases respectively. The CDR3 regions of human TCRbeta chains were subjected to immunosequencing. Processing in the source paper ran as follows. TCRs in the repertoires were matched against a reference library of SARS-CoV-2-specific TCRs that had been generated with the MIRA antigen-specificity platform. Breadth meant the fraction of unique TCRs that were SARS-CoV-2-associated, whereas depth meant the fraction of total T cells that were SARS-CoV-2-associated. Each spike-specific TCR was assigned to its reactive spike region and to a CD4 or CD8 class using the MIRA data. Log10-transformed breadth and depth values were compared by one-way ANOVA with Sidak's multiple comparisons tests. TCRdb re-hosts the immuneACCESS table, in-frame sequences only. Its copies lack some clones; in the studies checked, an unresolved V gene accounts for under half of them, and the cause for the rest is not known. V and J calls and clone size are copied from that table; D and trimming were computed from the DNA. The sample table records some 58,000 clones; approximately 88% of these occur just once. Roughly 14% of the sample lies in the top ten.

This chain joins TRBV5-4 to TRBJ2-1; the D gene assignment is ambiguous. This specimen was peripheral blood, taken on day 0 of AZD1222 vaccination. This receptor was identified in an adult in good health. The DNA sequence is TGTGCCAGCAGCTTGGGTGGCGCCCCTGGCATCGATGAGCAGTTCTTC. Its protein reads: CASSLGGAPGIDEQFF.